The 15 T cell receptor beta chains listed next were all sequenced from one sample in a study of cytomegalovirus exposure and HLA in healthy donors. PCR primers comprised 60 Vbeta and 13 Jbeta primers. The protocol was immunoSEQ multiplex PCR, while the TCRdb copy is restricted to in-frame clones and leaves out a portion. The sample carries more than 100,000 clones, approximately 80% recorded once. Sequencing input: PBMCs. The receptors originated from a human donor in good health.

The chain links TRBV19 to TRBJ1-5; D gene ambiguous. The length of the CDR3 is 13 residues. V was clipped by 8 bases and J by 11 bases, with 19 bases between them. Germline-derived CDR1 and CDR2 are LNHDA and SQIVND (reference sequence). The DNA of the CDR3 is TGTGCCAGTTGCCACTCGGGAGATTGGTCCCAGCATTTT. It codes for CASCHSGDWSQHF.

In this sample, this clone turned up once. This chain joins TRBV28 and TRBJ1-1; D is unclear. The germline gives CDR1 MDHEN, CDR2 SYDVKM. The ends were cut back, 6 bases at V and 8 bases at J, with 13 bases in the middle. This CDR3 is 12 amino acids long. In DNA form, the CDR3 reads TGTGCCAGCAGACAGCTCGTCGCCGAAGCTTTCTTT. Translated, it gives CASRQLVAEAFF.

J is TRBJ2-3 and V is TRBV28; TRBD2 matches 10 bases. CDR3 length equals 17 residues. The germline V gene encodes CDR1 MDHEN and CDR2 SYDVKM. V lost 3 bases to trimming and J lost 4 bases; unmatched junction nucleotides: 10. The CDR3 nucleotides are TGTGCCAGCAGTTTCCCTCTAGCGGGAGCCCCCCCAGATACGCAGTATTTT. Its protein is CASSFPLAGAPPDTQYF.

This clone was found a few times. The chain joins TRBV11-2 to TRBJ2-7; 7 bases fit TRBD1. CDR1 is SGHAT, CDR2 FQNNGV, per germline. The CDR3 runs to 14 residues. V shed 8 bases, J shed 4 bases, and the junction held 11 bases outside the gene matches. The DNA of the CDR3 is TGTGCCAGCGCCCGTGGACAGGCGATATACGAGCAGTACTTC. Translation gives CASARGQAIYEQYF.

The V and J genes are TRBV7-7 and TRBJ2-3, with TRBD2 matching over 11 bases. Germline trimming cut 5 bases from V and 0 bases from J; bases unmatched to any gene: 1. CDR1 and CDR2 (germline): SSHAT, FNYEAQ (reference sequence). The CDR3 length is 15 residues. The DNA for the CDR3 is TGTGCCAGCAGCCGACTAGCGGGGAGCACAGATACGCAGTATTTT. It yields the protein CASSRLAGSTDTQYF.

The chain links TRBV19 to TRBJ2-1; D might be TRBD2 (5 bases). The V end lost 5 bases, the J end lost 7 bases, and 18 bases lay between the germline ends. The CDR3 is 15 amino acids. From germline, CDR1 is LNHDA and CDR2 SQIVND (reference sequence). In nucleotides, the CDR3 is TGTGCCAGTAGTCCACCATCGGGGTTTGCGAATGAGCAGTTCTTC. Amino acids: CASSPPSGFANEQFF.

The chain combines TRBV18 with TRBJ1-5, with 12 bases that match TRBD1. Germline CDR1 and CDR2: KGHSH and LQKENI. Trimming cost V 3 bases and J 4 bases; bases outside gene matches: 1. There are 15 residues in the CDR3. CDR3 bases: TGTGCCAGCTCACCGGGACAGGGGGCGAATCAGCCCCAGCATTTT. It specifies CASSPGQGANQPQHF.

The rearrangement uses TRBV19 and TRBJ1-4; perhaps TRBD1 as D (6 bases). CDR3 length equals 17 residues. V was clipped by 0 bases and J by 7 bases, with 18 bases between them. Germline assignment: CDR1 LNHDA and CDR2 SQIVND (reference sequence). The CDR3 protein is CASSIDVRGAGGEKLFF. As DNA, the CDR3 is TGTGCCAGTAGTATAGATGTTCGGGGGGCTGGGGGTGAAAAACTGTTTTTT. Together with reference TRBV19 and TRBJ1-4, the CDR3 gives the full variable domain: DGGITQSPKYLFRKEGQNVTLSCEQNLNHDAMYWYRQDPGQGLRLIYYSQIVNDFQKGDIAEGYSVSREKKESFPLTVTSAQKNPTAFYLCASSIDVRGAGGEKLFFGSGTQLSVL.

This clone came up a few times. Germline is not matched at one junction end, which may reflect a read error. The J gene is TRBJ2-1, the V gene TRBV6-1, with 7 positions matching TRBD2. Germline CDR1 and CDR2: MNHNS and SASEGT. This CDR3 region has 14 residues. The CDR3 is CAISESGGHNEQFF. The DNA of the CDR3 is TGTGCCATCAGTGAGTCGGGAGGTCACAATGAGCAGTTCTTC.

Only one count was recorded for this clone. The chain carries TRBV5-5 and TRBJ1-4; no definite D call. The CDR3 consists of 14 residues. The germline CDR1 and CDR2 sequences are SGHKS and YYEKEE (reference sequence). V lost 0 bases, J lost 7 bases, and 10 bases lay in between. This CDR3 reads CASSLERMREKLFF. The CDR3 DNA is TGTGCCAGCAGCTTGGAGAGGATGCGTGAAAAACTGTTTTTT.

The chain uses TRBV27 and TRBJ1-1, with D possibly matching TRBD1 (5 bases). Trimming shortened V by 3 bases and J by 5 bases, and 13 bases separated the two germline ends. Germline CDR1 is MNHEY and CDR2 is SMNVEV (reference sequence). CDR3 length equals 14 residues. CDR3 residues: CASSFSWGETEAFF. The CDR3 nucleotides read TGTGCCAGCAGTTTTAGTTGGGGGGAAACTGAAGCTTTCTTT.

The rearrangement links TRBV29-1 to TRBJ1-2; perhaps TRBD1 as D (5 bases). The V and J ends lost 1 base and 4 bases respectively, with 13 bases between them. Looked up from germline, CDR1 is SQVTM and CDR2 is ANQGSEA. The CDR3 has 14 amino acids. CDR3 DNA sequence: TGCAGCGTTGAAGGCCCCACAGGATTCTATGGCTACACCTTC. Its protein product is CSVEGPTGFYGYTF.

The V and J genes are TRBV7-9 and TRBJ2-5; the D gene is possibly TRBD2 (6 bases). Germline V CDR1 and CDR2: SEHNR, FQNEAQ (reference sequence). This CDR3 region has 13 residues. V lost 5 bases and J lost 5, with 12 bases in between. This CDR3 reads CASSPGGPETQYF. Written as DNA, the CDR3 is TGTGCCAGCAGCCCCGGAGGGCCGGAGACCCAGTACTTC.

The chain recombines TRBV19 with TRBJ2-5; 9 bases line up with TRBD2. Germline CDR1 is LNHDA and CDR2 is SQIVND (reference sequence). This CDR3 has 15 amino acids. The V gene end was trimmed by 3 bases and the J gene end by 2 bases; junction bases not matched to a gene: 4. The CDR3 sequence is CASSMATSGQETQYF. The DNA for the CDR3 is TGTGCCAGTAGTATGGCGACTAGCGGTCAAGAGACCCAGTACTTC.

This sequence joins TRBV12-5 and TRBJ2-1; 12 nucleotides align to TRBD1. In germline, CDR1 is LGHNT, CDR2 FRNRAP. This CDR3 spans 18 amino acids. V shed 2 bases, J shed 8 bases, and the junction held 13 bases outside the gene matches. In DNA, the CDR3 is TGTGCTAGTGGTTTGCTCCCGGGGCGGGACAGGGGGCTGGATGAGCAGTTCTTC. Protein sequence: CASGLLPGRDRGLDEQFF.